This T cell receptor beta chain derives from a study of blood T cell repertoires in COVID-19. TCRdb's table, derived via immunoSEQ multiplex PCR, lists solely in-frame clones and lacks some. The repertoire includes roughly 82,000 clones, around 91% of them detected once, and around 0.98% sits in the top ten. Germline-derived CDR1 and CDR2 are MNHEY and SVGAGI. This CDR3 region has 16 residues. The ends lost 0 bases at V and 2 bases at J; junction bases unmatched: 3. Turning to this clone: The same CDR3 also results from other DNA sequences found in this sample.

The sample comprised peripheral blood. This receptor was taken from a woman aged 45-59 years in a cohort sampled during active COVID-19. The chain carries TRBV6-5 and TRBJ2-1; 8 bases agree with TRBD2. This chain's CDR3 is CASSYSTGGAYNEQFF. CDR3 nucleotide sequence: TGTGCCAGCAGTTACTCGACGGGAGGGGCCTACAATGAGCAGTTCTTC.